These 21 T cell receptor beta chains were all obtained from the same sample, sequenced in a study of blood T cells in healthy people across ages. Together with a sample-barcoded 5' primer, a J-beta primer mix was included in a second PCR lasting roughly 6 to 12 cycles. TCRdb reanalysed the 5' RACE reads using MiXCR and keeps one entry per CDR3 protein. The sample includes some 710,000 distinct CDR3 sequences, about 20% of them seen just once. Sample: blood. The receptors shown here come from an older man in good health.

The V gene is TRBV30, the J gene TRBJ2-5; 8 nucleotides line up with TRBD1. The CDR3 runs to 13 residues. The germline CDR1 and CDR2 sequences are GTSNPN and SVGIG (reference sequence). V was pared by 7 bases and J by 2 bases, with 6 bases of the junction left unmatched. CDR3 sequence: CASDRGGQETQYF. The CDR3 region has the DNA TGTGCCTCCGACAGGGGTGGTCAAGAGACCCAGTACTTC.

This chain's CDR3 is CASSLSQRNEKLFF. For the CDR3, the DNA is TGTGCCAGCAGCTTAAGTCAGCGGAATGAAAAACTGTTTTTT. The rearrangement uses TRBV7-9 and TRBJ1-4; no clear D gene. The CDR3 is 14 amino acids. The V and J ends lost 2 bases and 5 bases respectively, with 9 bases between them. CDR1 is SEHNR and CDR2 is FQNEAQ in the germline V gene (reference sequence).

This chain's CDR3 is CASSRSGRLPYEQYV. In DNA form, the CDR3 reads TGTGCCAGCAGCAGAAGCGGGAGGCTCCCCTACGAGCAGTACGTC. V and J are TRBV21-1 and TRBJ2-1; whether TRBD2, the table's D call, matches the DNA was not checked. The J call may be incorrect, as the DNA end agrees better with TRBJ2-7. TRBV21-1 is a pseudogene segment. This CDR3 is built from 15 residues.

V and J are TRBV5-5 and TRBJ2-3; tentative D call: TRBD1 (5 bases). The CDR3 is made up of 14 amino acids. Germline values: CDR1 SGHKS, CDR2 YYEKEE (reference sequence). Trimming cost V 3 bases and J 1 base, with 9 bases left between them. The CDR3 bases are TGTGCCAGCAGCTCAGGGCACCGCACAGATACGCAGTATTTT. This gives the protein CASSSGHRTDTQYF.

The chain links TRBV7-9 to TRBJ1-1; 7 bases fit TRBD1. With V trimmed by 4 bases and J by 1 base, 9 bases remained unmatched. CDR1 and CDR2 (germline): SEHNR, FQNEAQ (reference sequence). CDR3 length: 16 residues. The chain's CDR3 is CASSSTRGSGNTEAFF. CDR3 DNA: TGTGCCAGCAGCTCCACCAGGGGGTCCGGGAACACTGAAGCTTTCTTT. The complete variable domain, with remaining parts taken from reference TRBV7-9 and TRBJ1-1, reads DTGVSQNPRHKITKRGQNVTFRCDPISEHNRLYWYRQTLGQGPEFLTYFQNEAQLEKSRLLSDRFSAERPKGSFSTLEIQRTEQGDSAMYLCASSSTRGSGNTEAFFGQGTRLTVV.

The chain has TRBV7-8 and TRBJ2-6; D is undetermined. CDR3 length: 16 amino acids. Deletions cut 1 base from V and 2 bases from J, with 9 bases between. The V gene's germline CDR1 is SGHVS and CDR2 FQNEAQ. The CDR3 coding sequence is TGTGCCAGCAGCTTAGTGGCACAAACTGGGGCCAACGTCCTGACTTTC. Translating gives CASSLVAQTGANVLTF.

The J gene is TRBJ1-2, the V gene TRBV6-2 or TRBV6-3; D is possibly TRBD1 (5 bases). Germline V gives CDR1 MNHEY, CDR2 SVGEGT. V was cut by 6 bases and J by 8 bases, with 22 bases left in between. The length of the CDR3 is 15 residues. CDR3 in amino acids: CASRVVGTWDRGYTF. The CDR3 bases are TGTGCCAGCAGAGTAGTTGGGACGTGGGACCGAGGCTACACCTTC.

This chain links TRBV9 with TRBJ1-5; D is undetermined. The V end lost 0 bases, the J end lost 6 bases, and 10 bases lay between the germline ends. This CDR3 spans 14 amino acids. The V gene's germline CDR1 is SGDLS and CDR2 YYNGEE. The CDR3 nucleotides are TGTGCCAGCAGCGTAGGGGCAGGTTCTCAGCCCCAGCATTTT. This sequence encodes CASSVGAGSQPQHF.

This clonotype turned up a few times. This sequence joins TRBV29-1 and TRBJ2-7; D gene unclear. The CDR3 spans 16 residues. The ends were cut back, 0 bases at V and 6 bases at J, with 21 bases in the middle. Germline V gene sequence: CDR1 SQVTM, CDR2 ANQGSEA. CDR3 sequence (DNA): TGCAGCGTTGAAGATCGTAATTGGGGTGGGCACCCCGAGCAGTACTTC. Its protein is CSVEDRNWGGHPEQYF.

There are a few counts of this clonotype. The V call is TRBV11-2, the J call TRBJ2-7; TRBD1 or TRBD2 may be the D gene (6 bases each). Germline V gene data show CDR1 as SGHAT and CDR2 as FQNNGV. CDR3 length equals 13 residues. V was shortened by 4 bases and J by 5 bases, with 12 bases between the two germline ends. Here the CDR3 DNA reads TGTGCCAGCAGCTCCCGGGGGCTCCACGAGCAGTACTTC. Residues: CASSSRGLHEQYF.

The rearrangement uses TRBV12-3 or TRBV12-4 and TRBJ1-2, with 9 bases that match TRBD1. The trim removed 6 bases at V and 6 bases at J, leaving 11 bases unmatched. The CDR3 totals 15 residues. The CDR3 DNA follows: TGTGCCAGCAGGGTCCCGGGACAGGGAATAAATGGCTACACCTTC. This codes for CASRVPGQGINGYTF.

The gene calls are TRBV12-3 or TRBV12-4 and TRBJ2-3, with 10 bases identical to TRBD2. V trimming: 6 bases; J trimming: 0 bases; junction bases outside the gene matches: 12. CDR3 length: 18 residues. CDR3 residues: CASRPTSGEGHSTDTQYF. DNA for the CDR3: TGTGCCAGCAGACCCACTAGCGGGGAAGGCCATAGCACAGATACGCAGTATTTT.

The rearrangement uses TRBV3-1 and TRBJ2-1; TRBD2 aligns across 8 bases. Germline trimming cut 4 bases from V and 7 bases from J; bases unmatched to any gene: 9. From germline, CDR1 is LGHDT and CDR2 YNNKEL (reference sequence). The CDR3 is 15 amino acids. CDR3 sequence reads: CASSLWGSGENEQFF. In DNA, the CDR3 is TGTGCCAGCAGCCTTTGGGGTAGCGGGGAGAATGAGCAGTTCTTC.

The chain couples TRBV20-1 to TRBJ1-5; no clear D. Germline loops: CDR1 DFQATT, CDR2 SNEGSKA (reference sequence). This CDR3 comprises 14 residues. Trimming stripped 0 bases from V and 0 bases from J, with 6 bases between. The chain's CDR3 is CSARDTDSNQPQHF. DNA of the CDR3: TGCAGTGCTAGAGACACAGATAGCAATCAGCCCCAGCATTTT.

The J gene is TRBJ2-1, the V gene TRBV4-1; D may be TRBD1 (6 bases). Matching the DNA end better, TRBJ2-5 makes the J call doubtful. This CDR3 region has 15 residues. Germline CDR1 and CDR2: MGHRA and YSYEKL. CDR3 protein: CASSQDGFRGETQYF. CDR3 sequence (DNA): TGCGCCAGCAGCCAAGACGGCTTCAGGGGAGAGACCCAGTACTTC.

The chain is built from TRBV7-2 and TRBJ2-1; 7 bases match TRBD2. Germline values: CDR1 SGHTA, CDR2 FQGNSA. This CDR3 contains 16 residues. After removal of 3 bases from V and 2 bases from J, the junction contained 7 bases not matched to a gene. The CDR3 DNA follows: TGTGCCAGCAGCTTGGGATGGCTAGCGGCCTACAATGAGCAGTTCTTC. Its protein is CASSLGWLAAYNEQFF.

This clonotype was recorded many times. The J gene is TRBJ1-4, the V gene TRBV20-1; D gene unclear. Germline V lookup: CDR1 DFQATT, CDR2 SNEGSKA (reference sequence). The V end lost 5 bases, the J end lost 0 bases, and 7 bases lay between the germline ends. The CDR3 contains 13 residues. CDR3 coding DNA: TGCAGTGCTCGCCAAACAACTAATGAAAAACTGTTTTTT. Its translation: CSARQTTNEKLFF.

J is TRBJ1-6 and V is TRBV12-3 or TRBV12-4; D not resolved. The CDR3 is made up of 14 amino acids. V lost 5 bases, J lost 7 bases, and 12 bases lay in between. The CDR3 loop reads CASSPGCLNSPLHF. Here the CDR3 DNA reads TGTGCCAGCAGTCCCGGATGTCTGAATTCACCCCTCCACTTT.

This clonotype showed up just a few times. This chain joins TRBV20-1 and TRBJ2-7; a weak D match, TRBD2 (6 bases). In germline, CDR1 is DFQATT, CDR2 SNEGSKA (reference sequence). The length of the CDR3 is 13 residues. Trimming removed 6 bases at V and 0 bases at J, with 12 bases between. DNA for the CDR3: TGCAGTGCGGGAGGACGGGGCTCCTACGAGCAGTACTTC. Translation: CSAGGRGSYEQYF.

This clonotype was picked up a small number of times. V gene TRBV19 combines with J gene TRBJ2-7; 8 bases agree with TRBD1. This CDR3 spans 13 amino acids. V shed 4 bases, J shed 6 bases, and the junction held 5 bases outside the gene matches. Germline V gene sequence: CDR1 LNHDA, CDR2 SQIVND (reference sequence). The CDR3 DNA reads TGTGCCAGTAGTAAGACAGGGGACAGCGAGCAGTACGTC. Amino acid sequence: CASSKTGDSEQYV.

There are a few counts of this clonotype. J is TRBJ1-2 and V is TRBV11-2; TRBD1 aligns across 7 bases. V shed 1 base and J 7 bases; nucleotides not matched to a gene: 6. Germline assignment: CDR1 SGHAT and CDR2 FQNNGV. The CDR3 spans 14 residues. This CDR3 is CASSLGGGSVGYTF. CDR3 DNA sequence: TGTGCCAGCAGCTTAGGAGGGGGCTCGGTTGGCTACACCTTC.